The 16 T cell receptor beta chains below all came from one sample that was sequenced in a study of CD4+ T cells in melanoma. Produced via immunoSEQ multiplex PCR; TCRdb's table is partial and in-frame only. The sample contains 110,000 to 150,000 clones, around 90% of which appear only once. The receptors were gathered from a human donor with melanoma.

This clone was detected only once. V usage is TRBV10-3 and J usage is TRBJ1-1, with a tentative D call TRBD1 (5 bases). V was cut by 11 bases and J by 3 bases, with 13 bases left in between. This CDR3 spans 12 amino acids. Looked up from germline, CDR1 is ENHRY and CDR2 is SYGVKD. In DNA, the CDR3 is TGTGCCTCCAGAGGGGATGACACTGAAGCTTTCTTT. Translation: CASRGDDTEAFF.

The chain joins TRBV6-1 to TRBJ2-6; D is unresolved. This CDR3 spans 13 amino acids. V lost 10 bases and J lost 0, with 7 bases in between. CDR1 and CDR2 (germline): MNHNS, SASEGT. The CDR3 loop reads CATQISGANVLTF. DNA of the CDR3: TGTGCCACCCAGATCTCTGGGGCCAACGTCCTGACTTTC.

This clone was picked up one time. The genes are TRBV30 and TRBJ2-7; D is undetermined. Germline V CDR1 and CDR2: GTSNPN, SVGIG (reference sequence). V was clipped by 3 bases and J by 2 bases, with 11 bases between them. This CDR3 region has 13 residues. In DNA, the CDR3 is TGTGCCTGGAGCGCGACTTTTCCCTACGAGCAGTACTTC. Protein: CAWSATFPYEQYF.

This sequence joins TRBV25-1 and TRBJ2-3; D assignment may be TRBD1 or TRBD2 (5 bases each). In germline, CDR1 is MGHDK, CDR2 SYGVNS. The V and J ends lost 2 bases and 2 bases respectively, with 14 bases between them. The CDR3 has 16 amino acids. Here the CDR3 reads CASSEVLGVATDTQYF. The DNA of the CDR3 is TGTGCCAGCAGTGAAGTTTTGGGGGTGGCCACAGATACGCAGTATTTT.

This clone was seen just once. This chain links TRBV19 with TRBJ2-2; D is undetermined. The CDR3 consists of 13 residues. Trimming stripped 3 bases from V and 6 bases from J, with 8 bases between. Per the germline V gene, CDR1 is LNHDA and CDR2 is SQIVND (reference sequence). CDR3 sequence: CASSIKGAGELFF. The CDR3 DNA reads as TGTGCCAGTAGTATCAAGGGCGCCGGGGAGCTGTTTTTT.

The chain recombines TRBV20-1 with TRBJ1-1; D is undetermined. The CDR3 runs to 11 residues. CDR1 is DFQATT, CDR2 SNEGSKA, per germline (reference sequence). V lost 6 bases and J 8 bases, leaving 13 bases between the germline ends. The DNA of the CDR3 is TGCAGTGCGCATCCGCGGGTAGAAGCTTTCTTT. Its translation: CSAHPRVEAFF.

This chain joins TRBV6-6 and TRBJ2-2; D is undetermined. The V end was cut by 5 bases, the J end by 3 bases, with 7 bases between. CDR3 length equals 13 residues. Germline V gene data show CDR1 as MNHNY and CDR2 as SVGAGI (reference sequence). DNA for the CDR3: TGTGCCAGCAGTCGACTCTACACCGGGGAGCTGTTTTTT. Translating gives CASSRLYTGELFF.

J is TRBJ2-7 and V is TRBV2, with D hard to call. Deletions cut 7 bases from V and 9 bases from J, with 19 bases between. The CDR3 consists of 13 residues. Per the germline V gene, CDR1 is SNHLY and CDR2 is FYNNEI. CDR3 loop: CASTQTKGRRQYF. The CDR3 DNA reads as TGTGCCAGCACACAGACCAAGGGAAGACGGCAGTACTTC.

The V gene is TRBV6-5, the J gene TRBJ2-7; D not certain. Per the germline V gene, CDR1 is MNHEY and CDR2 is SVGAGI. This CDR3 contains 15 residues. The V gene lost 7 bases and the J gene lost 2 bases, with 18 bases spanning the gap. The CDR3 DNA is TGTGCCAGCACCCCCCGCCCTCATCGCACCTACGAGCAGTACTTC. It is translated as CASTPRPHRTYEQYF.

The chain has TRBV29-1 and TRBJ2-3; the match to TRBD2 covers 10 bases. V lost 6 bases, J lost 5 bases, and 11 bases stayed unmatched. Germline V CDR1 and CDR2: SQVTM, ANQGSEA. The CDR3 extends over 15 amino acids. The CDR3 DNA reads TGCAGCGTCTTAAGACTAGCGGGCCTATTAGATACGCAGTATTTT. Residues: CSVLRLAGLLDTQYF.

The J gene is TRBJ2-2, the V gene TRBV2; 9 bases line up with TRBD1. J gave up 7 bases and V 6 bases, and 9 bases lay outside the gene matches. Germline V gene sequence: CDR1 SNHLY, CDR2 FYNNEI. There are 15 residues in the CDR3. The CDR3 protein is CASSLQGALIGELFF. For the CDR3, the DNA is TGTGCCAGCAGCCTACAGGGGGCGCTTATCGGGGAGCTGTTTTTT.

The chain links TRBV5-5 to TRBJ2-3; 10 bases line up with TRBD2. The V gene's germline CDR1 is SGHKS and CDR2 YYEKEE (reference sequence). Germline trimming cut 4 bases from V and 2 bases from J; bases unmatched to any gene: 7. The CDR3 consists of 16 residues. CDR3 protein: CASSPRTSGDTDTQYF. CDR3 nucleotides: TGTGCCAGCAGCCCACGGACTAGCGGAGACACAGATACGCAGTATTTT.

Remarks on this clone: One end of the junction fails to match germline, which may point to a read error. The chain employs TRBV30 and TRBJ1-1; no firm D call. CDR3 size: 11 residues. CDR1 is GTSNPN and CDR2 is SVGIG in the germline V gene (reference sequence). CDR3 sequence (DNA): TGTGCCTGGATTCAGGTCTCGAAAGCTTTATTT. Translation gives CAWIQVSKALF. The full variable domain, in which reference TRBV30 and TRBJ1-1 provide the parts outside the CDR3, is SQTIHQWPATLVQPVGSPLSLECTVEGTSNPNLYWYRQAAGRGLQLLFYSVGIGQISSEVPQNLSASRPQDRQFILSSKKLLLSDSGFYLCAWIQVSKALFGQGTRLTVV.

Comments on this clone: The identical CDR3 is also encoded by other nucleotide sequences in the sample. This sequence joins TRBV5-1 and TRBJ1-6; possible D gene TRBD1, 5 bases. The CDR3 sequence is 16 residues long. The V gene's germline CDR1 is SGHRS and CDR2 YFSETQ. The V end was cut by 3 bases, the J end by 0 bases, with 10 bases between. The CDR3 DNA sequence: TGCGCCAGCAGCTCTCAGGGAAGCTCCTATAATTCACCCCTCCACTTT. Translation gives CASSSQGSSYNSPLHF.

V gene TRBV6-5 combines with J gene TRBJ1-4; perhaps TRBD1 as D (5 bases). The CDR3 covers 15 residues. V dropped 5 bases and J dropped 0 bases, with 10 bases sitting between them. The V gene's germline CDR1 is MNHEY and CDR2 SVGAGI. CDR3 in DNA: TGTGCCAGCAGTAACGGACAAGCAACTAATGAAAAACTGTTTTTT. Translating it yields CASSNGQATNEKLFF.

The chain combines TRBV4-1 with TRBJ2-3; 9 positions match TRBD1. Germline trimming cut 0 bases from V and 5 bases from J; bases unmatched to any gene: 12. Germline V CDR1 and CDR2: MGHRA, YSYEKL. The CDR3 spans 18 residues. CDR3 protein: CASSQDRGTGKVVDTQYF. The CDR3 coding sequence is TGCGCCAGCAGCCAAGATAGAGGGACAGGGAAGGTGGTAGATACGCAGTATTTT.